The sequence of this TCR beta chain was determined in a study of T cell responses to AZD1222 COVID-19 vaccine. Germline V CDR1 and CDR2: SEHNR, FQNEAQ (reference sequence). V lost 11 bases and J lost 5, with 15 bases in between. The CDR3 consists of 12 residues. Points from the study as a whole: Sampling that yielded the repertoires occurred only after the peak T cell response.

For this clone: Its antigen is as yet unknown.

Produced via immunoSEQ multiplex PCR; TCRdb's table is partial and in-frame only. The profile shows 72,000 or so clones, roughly 85% of them singletons. The origin of this receptor is an adult in good health. The sample was peripheral blood, taken on day 0 of AZD1222 vaccination. The chain joins TRBV7-9 to TRBJ2-5; D possibly uses TRBD1 or TRBD2 (5 bases each). The DNA for the CDR3 is TGTGCCGGTCGGGGACCGGAGGAGACCCAGTACTTC. This encodes CAGRGPEETQYF.